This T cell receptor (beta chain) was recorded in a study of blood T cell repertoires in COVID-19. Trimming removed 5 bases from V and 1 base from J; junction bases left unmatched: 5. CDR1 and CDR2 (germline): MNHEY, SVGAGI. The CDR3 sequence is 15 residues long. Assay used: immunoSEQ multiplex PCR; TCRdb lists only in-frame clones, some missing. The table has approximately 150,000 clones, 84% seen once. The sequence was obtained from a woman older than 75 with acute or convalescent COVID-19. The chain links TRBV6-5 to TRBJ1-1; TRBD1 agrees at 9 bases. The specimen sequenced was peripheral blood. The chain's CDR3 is CASSKDRGANTEAFF. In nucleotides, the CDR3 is TGTGCCAGCAGTAAGGACAGGGGCGCGAACACTGAAGCTTTCTTT.